Listed below are T cell receptor beta chains from one sample, sequenced in a study of neoadjuvant nivolumab and ipilimumab in lung cancer. Produced via immunoSEQ multiplex PCR; TCRdb's table is partial and in-frame only. The sample has approximately 26,000 clones, over 80% seen once. The specimen comprised peripheral blood, sampled before neoadjuvant nivolumab, alone or with ipilimumab. All receptors derive from an adult with non-small cell lung cancer. The CDR3 runs from the conserved cysteine through the conserved F or W. The order of the fields is J gene, D gene, V gene, clone size, CDR3 DNA, CDR3 protein. A D gene is named only where the DNA matches it firmly. Size is omitted from some rows. Given values are once, few, many or a class for expanded clones.

>TRBJ1-5|-|TRBV9|once
TGTGCCAGCAGCGGCCCCCGGGACCGATTACGCAATCAGCCCCAGCATTTT
CASSGPRDRLRNQPQHF
>TRBJ2-5|-|TRBV5-5|-
TGTGCCAGCAGCCTCCCCGGACTAAACCAAGAGACCCAGTACTTC
CASSLPGLNQETQYF
>TRBJ1-1|-|TRBV5-6|-
TGTGCCAGCAGCTTGGACGACGGGGCTCGTCTTACTGAAGCTTTCTTT
CASSLDDGARLTEAFF
>TRBJ2-1|TRBD2|TRBV7-2|-
TGTGCCAGCATCTCCCCCGCGGGGGGCATCCACAATGAGCAGTTCTTC
CASISPAGGIHNEQFF
>TRBJ2-2|-|TRBV25-1|once
TGTGCCAGCAGTGAAAACTTTGGCGACACCGGGGAGCTGTTTTTT
CASSENFGDTGELFF
>TRBJ1-5|-|TRBV4-2|-
TGTGCCAGCAGCCAAGATCGACGAAACAATCAGCCCCAGCATTTT
CASSQDRRNNQPQHF
>TRBJ2-2|TRBD2|TRBV5-4|-
TGTGCCAGCAGCCAACAGCGGGGGGCGAACACCGGGGAGCTGTTTTTT
CASSQQRGANTGELFF
>TRBJ2-1|-|TRBV7-9|-
TGTGCCAGCAGCTACCGGGGGAGCTCCTACAATGAGCAGTTCTTC
CASSYRGSSYNEQFF
>TRBJ2-2|-|TRBV10-1|-
TGCGCCAGCAGTCCAAGCGGCAACACCGGGGAGCTGTTTTTT
CASSPSGNTGELFF
>TRBJ2-3|-|TRBV5-1|-
TGCGCCAGCAGCAGGACAGTTGGCACAGATACGCAGTATTTT
CASSRTVGTDTQYF
>TRBJ2-7|TRBD1|TRBV6-5|-
TGTGCCAGCAGTTACTCGGGACAGGTTGCCTCCTACGAGCAGTACTTC
CASSYSGQVASYEQYF
>TRBJ2-5|-|TRBV5-8|-
TGTGCCAGCAGCTTATATCAAGGACAAGAGACCCAGTACTTC
CASSLYQGQETQYF
>TRBJ2-7|TRBD1|TRBV9|-
TGTGCCAGCCTCCGGGGACCGGACAGGGATACCTACGAGCAGTACTTC
CASLRGPDRDTYEQYF
>TRBJ2-1|-|TRBV14|-
TGTGCCAGCAGCCAAGATTGGGACGGCCATCTCTACAATGAGCAGTTCTTC
CASSQDWDGHLYNEQFF
>TRBJ2-3|-|TRBV7-9|few
TGTGCCAGCAGCTTAGAGCTAGGGGATACGCAGTATTTT
CASSLELGDTQYF
>TRBJ2-5|TRBD1|TRBV7-7|-
TGTGCCAGCAGCCTAGGGACAGGGGGTCGGGAGACCCAGTACTTC
CASSLGTGGRETQYF
>TRBJ1-3|-|TRBV13|-
TGTGCCAGCAGCTCGGACGGAAACACCATATATTTT
CASSSDGNTIYF
>TRBJ1-2|-|TRBV28|-
TGTGCCAGCAGTCTTGACAGAGCCTATGGCTACACCTTC
CASSLDRAYGYTF
>TRBJ1-4|-|TRBV5-1|-
TGCGCCAGCAGCCCCCTCATGGGGGACGGGGATAATGAAAAACTGTTTTTT
CASSPLMGDGDNEKLFF
>TRBJ1-1|-|TRBV15|-
TGTGCCACCAGCAGAGACCGGGCGGCGCTGGAAGCTTTCTTT
CATSRDRAALEAFF
>TRBJ1-1|-|TRBV6-1|-
TGTGCCAGCAGTTGGGAACAGCCCACTGAAGCTTTCTTT
CASSWEQPTEAFF